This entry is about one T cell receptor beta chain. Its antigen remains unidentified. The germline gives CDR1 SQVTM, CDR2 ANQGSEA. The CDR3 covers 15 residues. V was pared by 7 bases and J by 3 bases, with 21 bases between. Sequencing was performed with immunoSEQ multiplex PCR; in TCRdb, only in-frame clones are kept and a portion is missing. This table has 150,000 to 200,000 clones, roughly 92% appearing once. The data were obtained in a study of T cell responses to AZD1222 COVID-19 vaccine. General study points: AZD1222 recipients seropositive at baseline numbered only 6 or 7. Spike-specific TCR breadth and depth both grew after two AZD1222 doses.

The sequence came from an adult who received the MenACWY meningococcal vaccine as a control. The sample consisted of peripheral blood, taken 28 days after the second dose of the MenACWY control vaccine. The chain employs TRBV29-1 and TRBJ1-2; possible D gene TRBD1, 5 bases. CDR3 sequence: CSGLDSRQVDYGYTF. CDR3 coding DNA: TGCAGCGGACTCGACAGCAGGCAAGTAGACTATGGCTACACCTTC.